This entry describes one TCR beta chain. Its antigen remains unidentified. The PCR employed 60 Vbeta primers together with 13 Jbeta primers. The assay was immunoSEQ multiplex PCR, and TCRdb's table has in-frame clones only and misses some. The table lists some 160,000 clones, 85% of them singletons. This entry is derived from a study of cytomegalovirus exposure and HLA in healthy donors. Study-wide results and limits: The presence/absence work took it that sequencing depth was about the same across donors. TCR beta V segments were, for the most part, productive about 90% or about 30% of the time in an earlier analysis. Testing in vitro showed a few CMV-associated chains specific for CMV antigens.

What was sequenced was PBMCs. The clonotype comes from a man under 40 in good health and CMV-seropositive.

In DNA form, the CDR3 reads TGTGCCAGCCTGGGACAGGACCCCTCCTACGAGCAGTACGTC. This codes for CASLGQDPSYEQYV. The chain couples TRBV2 to TRBJ2-7; TRBD1 matches at 8 bases. Germline V gene sequence: CDR1 SNHLY, CDR2 FYNNEI. The CDR3 spans 14 residues. Trimming cost V 8 bases and J 0 bases; bases outside gene matches: 6.